What follows describes a single TCR beta chain. Patients had locally advanced or metastatic urothelial carcinoma. The CDR3 totals 20 residues. Germline CDR1 is LGHNA and CDR2 is YNFKEQ. The J segment lost 0 bases and the V segment lost 1 base, leaving 10 bases of the junction unmatched. The entry originates in a study of PD-L1 blockade in urothelial cancer. The overall study: Patients took up atezolizumab in the mid-2010s at 1,200 mg intravenously every 3 weeks. Among blood samples, the median T cell count was around 140,000.

Libraries were prepared by immunoSEQ multiplex PCR; TCRdb keeps only in-frame clonotypes and omits some of them. The sample has some 84,000 clones; roughly 87% are singletons. This TCR came from an older woman with urothelial cancer. This sequence joins TRBV4-2 and TRBJ2-1, with TRBD2 matching over 12 bases. Sequencing was performed on PBMCs, taken around atezolizumab (anti-PD-L1) treatment. CDR3 in DNA: TGTGCCAGCAGCCAAGTGGGAGGGCTAGCGGGAGGGAGCTCCTACAATGAGCAGTTCTTC. It specifies CASSQVGGLAGGSSYNEQFF.